What follows is one T cell receptor beta chain and its context. Treatment given: randomized to nivolumab then ipilimumab (arm A) or the reverse (arm B). TCRdb keeps only in-frame clones here, not all; method: immunoSEQ multiplex PCR. The sample has around 19,000 clones, 73% seen once. Germline CDR1 SGHRS, CDR2 YFSETQ. V lost 4 bases to trimming and J lost 0 bases, with 11 bases between them. CDR3 size: 14 residues. This specimen comes from a study of sequential checkpoint blockade in melanoma. Study at large: Both treatment sequences were followed by maintenance nivolumab.

Sequences were derived from tumor tissue (inferred from file names), sampled from a patient given nivolumab and ipilimumab in sequence. The sequence was obtained from a human donor with melanoma. The V call is TRBV5-1, the J call TRBJ2-7; D is unclear. The CDR3 region has the DNA TGCGCCAGCAGCCTGGACGGAAACTCCTACGAGCAGTACTTC. Encoded protein: CASSLDGNSYEQYF.